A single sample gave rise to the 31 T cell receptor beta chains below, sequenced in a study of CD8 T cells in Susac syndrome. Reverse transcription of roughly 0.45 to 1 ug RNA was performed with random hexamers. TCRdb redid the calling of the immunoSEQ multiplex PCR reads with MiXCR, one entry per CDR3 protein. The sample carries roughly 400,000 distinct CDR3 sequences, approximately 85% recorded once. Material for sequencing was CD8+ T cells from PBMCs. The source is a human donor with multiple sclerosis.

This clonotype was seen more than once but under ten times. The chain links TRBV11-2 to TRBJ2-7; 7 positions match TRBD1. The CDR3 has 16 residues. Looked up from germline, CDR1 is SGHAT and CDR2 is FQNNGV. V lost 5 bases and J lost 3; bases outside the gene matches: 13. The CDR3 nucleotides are TGTGCCAGCAGCCCACCTGCGGGCAGGGGGAGCTACGAGCAGTACTTC. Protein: CASSPPAGRGSYEQYF. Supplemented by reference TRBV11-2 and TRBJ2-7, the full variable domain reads EAGVAQSPRYKIIEKRQSVAFWCNPISGHATLYWYQQILGQGPKLLIQFQNNGVVDDSQLPKDRFSAERLKGVDSTLKIQPAKLEDSAVYLCASSPPAGRGSYEQYFGPGTRLTVT.

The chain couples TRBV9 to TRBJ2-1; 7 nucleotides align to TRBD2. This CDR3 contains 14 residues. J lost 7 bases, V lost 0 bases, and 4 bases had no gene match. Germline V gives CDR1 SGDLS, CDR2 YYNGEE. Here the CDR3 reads CASSVDPGGNEQFF. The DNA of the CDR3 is TGTGCCAGCAGCGTAGATCCCGGGGGGAATGAGCAGTTCTTC. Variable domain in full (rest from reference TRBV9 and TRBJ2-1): DSGVTQTPKHLITATGQRVTLRCSPRSGDLSVYWYQQSLDQGLQFLIQYYNGEERAKGNILERFSAQQFPDLHSELNLSSLELGDSALYFCASSVDPGGNEQFFGPGTRLTVL.

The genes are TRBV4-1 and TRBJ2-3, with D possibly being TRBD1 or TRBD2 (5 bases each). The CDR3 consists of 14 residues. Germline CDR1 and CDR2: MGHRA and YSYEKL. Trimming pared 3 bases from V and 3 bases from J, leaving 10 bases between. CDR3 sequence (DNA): TGCGCCAGCAGCCAGGGACGAGGTACAGATACGCAGTATTTT. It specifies CASSQGRGTDTQYF.

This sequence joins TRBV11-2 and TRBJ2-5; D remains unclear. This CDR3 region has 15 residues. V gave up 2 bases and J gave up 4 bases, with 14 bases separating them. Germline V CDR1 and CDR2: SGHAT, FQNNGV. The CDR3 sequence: CASSLIPFVTETQYF. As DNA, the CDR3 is TGTGCCAGCAGCTTAATTCCCTTTGTGACAGAGACCCAGTACTTC.

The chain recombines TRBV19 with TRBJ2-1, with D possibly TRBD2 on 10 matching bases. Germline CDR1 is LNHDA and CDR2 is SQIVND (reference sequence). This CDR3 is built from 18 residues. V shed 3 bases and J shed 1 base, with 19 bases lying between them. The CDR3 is CASSIFSGGTGSYNEQFF. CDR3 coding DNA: TGTGCCAGTAGTATTTTTAGCGGGGGGACAGGGTCCTACAATGAGCAGTTCTTC.

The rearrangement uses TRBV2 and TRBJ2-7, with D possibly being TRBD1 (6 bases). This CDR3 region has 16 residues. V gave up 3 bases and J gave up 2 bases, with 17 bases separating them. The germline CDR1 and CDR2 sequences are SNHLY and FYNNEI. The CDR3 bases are TGTGCCAGCAGTGACGTTTCACAGGGCGACGCCTACGAGCAGTACTTC. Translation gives CASSDVSQGDAYEQYF.

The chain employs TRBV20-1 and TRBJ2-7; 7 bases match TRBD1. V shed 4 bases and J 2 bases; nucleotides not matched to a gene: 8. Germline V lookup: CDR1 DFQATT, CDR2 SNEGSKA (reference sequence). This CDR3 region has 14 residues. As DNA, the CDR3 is TGCAGTGCTAAAGGGGGCTTCCACCCCTACGAGCAGTACTTC. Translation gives CSAKGGFHPYEQYF.

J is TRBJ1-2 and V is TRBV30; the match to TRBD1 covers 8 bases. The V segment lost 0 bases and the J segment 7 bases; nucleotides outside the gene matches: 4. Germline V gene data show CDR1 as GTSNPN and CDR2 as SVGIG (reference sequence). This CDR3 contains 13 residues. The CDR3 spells CAWSVPGGFGYTF. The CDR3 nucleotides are TGTGCCTGGAGTGTGCCAGGGGGCTTTGGCTACACCTTC.

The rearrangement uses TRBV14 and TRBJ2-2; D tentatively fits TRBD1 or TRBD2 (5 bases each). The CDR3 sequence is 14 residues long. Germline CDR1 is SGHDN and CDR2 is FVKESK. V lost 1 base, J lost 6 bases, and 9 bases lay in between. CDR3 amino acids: CASSQVLGAGELFF. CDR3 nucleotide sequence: TGTGCCAGCAGCCAAGTGCTGGGGGCCGGGGAGCTGTTTTTT.

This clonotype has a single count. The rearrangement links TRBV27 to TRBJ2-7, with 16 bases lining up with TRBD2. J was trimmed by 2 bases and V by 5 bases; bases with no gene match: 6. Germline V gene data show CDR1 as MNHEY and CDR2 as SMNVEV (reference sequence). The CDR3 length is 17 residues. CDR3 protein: CASSTEGLAGGTYEQYF. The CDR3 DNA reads TGTGCCAGCAGTACCGAGGGACTAGCGGGGGGGACCTACGAGCAGTACTTC.

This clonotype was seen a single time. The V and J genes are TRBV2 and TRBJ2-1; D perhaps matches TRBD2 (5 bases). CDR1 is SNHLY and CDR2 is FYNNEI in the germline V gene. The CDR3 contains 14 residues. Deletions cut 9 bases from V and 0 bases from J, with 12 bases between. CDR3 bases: TGTGCCAGTATTGACTACAGCTCCTACAATGAGCAGTTCTTC. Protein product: CASIDYSSYNEQFF.

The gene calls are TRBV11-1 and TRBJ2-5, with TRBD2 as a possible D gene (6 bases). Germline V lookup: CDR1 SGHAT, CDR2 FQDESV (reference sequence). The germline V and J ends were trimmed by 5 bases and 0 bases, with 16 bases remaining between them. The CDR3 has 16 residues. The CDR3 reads CASSPRGGTNQETQYF. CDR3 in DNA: TGTGCCAGCAGCCCGCGTGGCGGGACCAACCAAGAGACCCAGTACTTC.

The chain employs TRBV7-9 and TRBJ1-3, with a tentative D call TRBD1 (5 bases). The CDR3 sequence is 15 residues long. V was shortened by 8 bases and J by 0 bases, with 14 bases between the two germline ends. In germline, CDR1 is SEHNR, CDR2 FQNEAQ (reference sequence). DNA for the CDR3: TGTGCCAGCGCTACAACAGGTCTCTCTGGAAACACCATATATTTT. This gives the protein CASATTGLSGNTIYF.

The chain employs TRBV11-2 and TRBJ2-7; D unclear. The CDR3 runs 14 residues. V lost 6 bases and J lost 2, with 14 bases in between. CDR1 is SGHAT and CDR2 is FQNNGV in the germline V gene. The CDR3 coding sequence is TGTGCCAGCAGAAATATCCGGGCTCCCTACGAGCAGTACTTC. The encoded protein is CASRNIRAPYEQYF. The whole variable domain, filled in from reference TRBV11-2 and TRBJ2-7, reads EAGVAQSPRYKIIEKRQSVAFWCNPISGHATLYWYQQILGQGPKLLIQFQNNGVVDDSQLPKDRFSAERLKGVDSTLKIQPAKLEDSAVYLCASRNIRAPYEQYFGPGTRLTVT.

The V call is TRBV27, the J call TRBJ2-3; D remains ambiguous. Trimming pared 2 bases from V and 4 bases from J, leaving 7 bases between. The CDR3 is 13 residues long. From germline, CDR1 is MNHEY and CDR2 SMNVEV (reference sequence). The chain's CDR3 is CASSLQYPDTQYF. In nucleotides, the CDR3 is TGTGCCAGCAGTTTACAGTACCCAGATACGCAGTATTTT.

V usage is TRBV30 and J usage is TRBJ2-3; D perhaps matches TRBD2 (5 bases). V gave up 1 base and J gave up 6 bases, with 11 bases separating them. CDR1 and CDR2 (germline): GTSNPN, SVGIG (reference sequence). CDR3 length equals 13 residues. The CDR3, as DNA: TGTGCCTGGAGTGGACTAAGGGCGGATACGCAGTATTTT. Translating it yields CAWSGLRADTQYF.

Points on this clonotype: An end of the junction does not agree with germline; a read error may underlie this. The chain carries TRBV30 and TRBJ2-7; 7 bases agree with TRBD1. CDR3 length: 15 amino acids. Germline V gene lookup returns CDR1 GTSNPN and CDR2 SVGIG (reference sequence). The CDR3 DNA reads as TGTGCCTGGACCACAGGAGTCGCAGGGGGTTACGAGCAGCACTTC. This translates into CAWTTGVAGGYEQHF.

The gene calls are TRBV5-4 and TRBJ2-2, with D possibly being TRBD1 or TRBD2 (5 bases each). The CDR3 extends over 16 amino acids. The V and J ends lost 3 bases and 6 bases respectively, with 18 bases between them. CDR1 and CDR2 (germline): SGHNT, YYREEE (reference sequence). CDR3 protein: CASSSDQGRGAGELFF. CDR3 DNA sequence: TGTGCCAGCAGCTCAGACCAGGGACGAGGCGCCGGGGAGCTGTTTTTT.

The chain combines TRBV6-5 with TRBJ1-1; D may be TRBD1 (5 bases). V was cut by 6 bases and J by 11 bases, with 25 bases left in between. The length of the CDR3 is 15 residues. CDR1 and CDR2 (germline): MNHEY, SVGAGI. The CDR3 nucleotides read TGTGCCAGCAGCGCGGCCGGGGCGCAGCCCCGGGGCGCTTTCTTT. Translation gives CASSAAGAQPRGAFF.

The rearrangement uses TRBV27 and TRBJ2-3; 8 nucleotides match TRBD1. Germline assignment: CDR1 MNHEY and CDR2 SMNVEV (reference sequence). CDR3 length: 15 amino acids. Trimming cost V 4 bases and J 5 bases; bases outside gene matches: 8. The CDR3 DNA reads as TGTGCCAGCAGTTCCTATCAGGGGGCAGGAGATACGCAGTATTTT. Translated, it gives CASSSYQGAGDTQYF.

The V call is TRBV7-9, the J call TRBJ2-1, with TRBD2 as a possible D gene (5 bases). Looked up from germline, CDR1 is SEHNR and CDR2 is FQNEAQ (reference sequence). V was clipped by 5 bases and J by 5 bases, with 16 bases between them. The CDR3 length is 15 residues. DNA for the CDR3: TGTGCCAGCAGCACATCCGGGAACGAGAACAATGAGCAGTTCTTC. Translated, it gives CASSTSGNENNEQFF. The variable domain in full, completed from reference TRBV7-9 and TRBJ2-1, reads DTGVSQNPRHKITKRGQNVTFRCDPISEHNRLYWYRQTLGQGPEFLTYFQNEAQLEKSRLLSDRFSAERPKGSFSTLEIQRTEQGDSAMYLCASSTSGNENNEQFFGPGTRLTVL.

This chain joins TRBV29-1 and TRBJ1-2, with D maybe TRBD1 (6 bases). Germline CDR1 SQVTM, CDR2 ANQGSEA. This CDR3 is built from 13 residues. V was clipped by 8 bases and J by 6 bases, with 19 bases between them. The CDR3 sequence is CSFSTGTTNGYTF. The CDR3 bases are TGCAGCTTCTCAACCGGGACAACGAATGGCTACACCTTC.

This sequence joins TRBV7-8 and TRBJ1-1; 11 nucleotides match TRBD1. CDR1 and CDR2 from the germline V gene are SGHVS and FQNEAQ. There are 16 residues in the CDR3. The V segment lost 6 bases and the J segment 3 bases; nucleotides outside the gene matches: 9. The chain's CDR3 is CASSLSGQGAHTEAFF. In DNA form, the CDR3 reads TGTGCCAGCAGTCTGAGCGGACAGGGGGCGCACACTGAAGCTTTCTTT.

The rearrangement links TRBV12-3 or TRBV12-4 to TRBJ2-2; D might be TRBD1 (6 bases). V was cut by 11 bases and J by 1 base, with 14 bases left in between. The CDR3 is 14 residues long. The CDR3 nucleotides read TGTGCCGGGGGCAAAACCGAGAACACCGGGGAGCTGTTTTTT. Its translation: CAGGKTENTGELFF.

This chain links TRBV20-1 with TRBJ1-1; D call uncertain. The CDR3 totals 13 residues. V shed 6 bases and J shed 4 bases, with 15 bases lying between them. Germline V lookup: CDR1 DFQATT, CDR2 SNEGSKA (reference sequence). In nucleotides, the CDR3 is TGCAGTGCGCCCGGGAGCCAAGTCACTGAAGCTTTCTTT. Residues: CSAPGSQVTEAFF.

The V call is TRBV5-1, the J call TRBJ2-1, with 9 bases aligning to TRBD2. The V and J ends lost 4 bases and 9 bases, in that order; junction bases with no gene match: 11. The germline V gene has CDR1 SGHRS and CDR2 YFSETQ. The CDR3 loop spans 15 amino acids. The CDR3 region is CASSPGLARAVEQFF. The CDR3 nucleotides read TGCGCCAGCAGCCCGGGACTAGCACGAGCCGTTGAGCAGTTCTTC.

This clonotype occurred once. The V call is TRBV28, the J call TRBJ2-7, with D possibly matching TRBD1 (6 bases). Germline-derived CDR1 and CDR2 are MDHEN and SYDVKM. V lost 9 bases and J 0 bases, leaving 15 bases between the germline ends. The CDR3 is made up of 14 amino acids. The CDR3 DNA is TGTGCCAGTACCCGGACAGCCTCCTCCTACGAGCAGTACTTC. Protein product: CASTRTASSYEQYF.

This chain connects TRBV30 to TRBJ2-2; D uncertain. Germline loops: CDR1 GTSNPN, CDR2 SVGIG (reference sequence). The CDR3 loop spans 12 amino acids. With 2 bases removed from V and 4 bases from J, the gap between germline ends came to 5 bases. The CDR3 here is CAWSFGTGELFF. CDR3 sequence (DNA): TGTGCCTGGAGTTTCGGCACCGGGGAGCTGTTTTTT.

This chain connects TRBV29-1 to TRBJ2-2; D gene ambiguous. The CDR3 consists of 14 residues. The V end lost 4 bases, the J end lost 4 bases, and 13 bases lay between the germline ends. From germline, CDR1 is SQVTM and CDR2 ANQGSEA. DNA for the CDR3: TGCAGCGTTGTTTTTGACACAACCACCGGGGAGCTGTTTTTT. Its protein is CSVVFDTTTGELFF.

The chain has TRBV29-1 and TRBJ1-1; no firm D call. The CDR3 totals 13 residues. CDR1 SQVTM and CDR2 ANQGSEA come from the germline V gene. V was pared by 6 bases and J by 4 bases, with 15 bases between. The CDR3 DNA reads TGCAGCGTGACGGGAGTTCCTGCCACTGAAGCTTTCTTT. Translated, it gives CSVTGVPATEAFF.

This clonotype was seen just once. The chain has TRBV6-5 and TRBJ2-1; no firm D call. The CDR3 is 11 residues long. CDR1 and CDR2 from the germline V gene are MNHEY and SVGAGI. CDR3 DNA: TGTACCGTGCAAGGGTACAATGAGCAGTTCTTC. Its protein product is CTVQGYNEQFF.